This T cell receptor (beta chain) came from a study of Graves' ophthalmopathy and Graves' hyperthyroidism. Concerning this clonotype: Its antigen is not identified.

Investigators amplified TCR beta CDR3 regions from RNA transcripts. First-round RT-PCR relied on HTBI primers, and a second-round multiplex PCR came next. TCRdb independently ran MiXCR on the multiplex PCR reads; one entry per CDR3 protein. The sample contains nearly 400,000 distinct CDR3 sequences, 18% of which appear only once. Broader study findings: Cross-validated, the 13-signature model showed 87.88%/81.08% sensitivity/specificity, and 80%/75% in the test set.

This receptor was obtained from a woman under 30 with Graves' ophthalmopathy. Sequenced input: peripheral blood.

The CDR3 sequence is CASTGVFLGGNTIYF. CDR3 bases: TGTGCCAGCACTGGGGTCTTCCTGGGGGGAAACACCATATATTTT. The chain links TRBV6-1 to TRBJ1-3; the D is unclear. Germline assignment: CDR1 MNHNS and CDR2 SASEGT. The CDR3 spans 15 residues. Trimming removed 7 bases from V and 4 bases from J, with 17 bases in between.